This T cell receptor (beta chain) was profiled in a study of spatial heterogeneity in lung cancer. Study-wide points: Counts of expanded intratumoral alpha and beta TCRs tracked tumor mutation counts.

This clonotype was seen a handful of times. Its specificity is not known. Trimming shortened V by 0 bases and J by 12 bases, and 11 bases separated the two germline ends. This CDR3 region has 12 residues. Germline V lookup: CDR1 SGDLS, CDR2 YYNGEE. In TCRdb, the 5' RACE reads were re-called with MiXCR into one record per CDR3 protein. Found here are 100,000 to 110,000 distinct CDR3 sequences, about 4.4% of them singletons; the top ten hold 21%. The time point is: sample taken at primary tumor resection. The cohort: 65 to 80 early-stage, untreated non-small cell lung cancer patients. Sequencing covered unsorted whole RNA taken from tumor, nontumor lung or frozen PBMC.

The chain carries TRBV9 and TRBJ2-3; no clear D. The specimen was lung tumor tissue, collected at surgery. This TCR came from a male donor with early-stage non-small cell lung cancer. Written as DNA, the CDR3 is TGTGCCAGCAGCGTAGGGGATCATCTTCAGTATTTT. Translation gives CASSVGDHLQYF.